These 5 T cell receptor beta chains came from one sample sequenced in a study of T cell repertoires in cytomegalovirus infection. MiXCR, run by TCRdb on the reads, gives a single entry per CDR3 protein. The profile shows 350,000 to 400,000 distinct CDR3 sequences, about a third of them singletons. No antigens are known for them. The sample was cultured PBMCs, taken from culture after CMV antigen stimulation. The source is a human donor in good health (CMV status not recorded). Some clones in this sample may be carry-over from other donors' samples.

This clonotype was seen a handful of times. V usage is TRBV4-1 and J usage is TRBJ1-4; D gene ambiguous. V was cut by 1 base and J by 5 bases, with 17 bases left in between. The CDR3 spans 17 residues. Germline V gene sequence: CDR1 MGHRA, CDR2 YSYEKL. The CDR3 sequence is CASSQGEWGGQNEKLFF. As DNA, the CDR3 is TGCGCCAGCAGCCAAGGCGAATGGGGAGGCCAGAATGAAAAACTGTTTTTT.

This clonotype was counted at least ten times. The J gene is TRBJ2-7, the V gene TRBV7-2, with 8 nucleotides matching TRBD1. Germline V lookup: CDR1 SGHTA, CDR2 FQGNSA. This CDR3 is 13 amino acids long. Trimming at V came to 5 bases and at J to 7 bases, leaving 7 bases not matched to a gene. This CDR3 is CASSRRQGLEQYF. The DNA for the CDR3 is TGTGCCAGCAGCCGACGACAGGGGTTAGAGCAGTACTTC.

This clonotype was seen many times. This chain joins TRBV7-2 and TRBJ1-5; a weak D match, TRBD1 (5 bases). V shed 5 bases and J shed 0 bases, with 11 bases lying between them. The CDR3 consists of 15 residues. CDR1 is SGHTA, CDR2 FQGNSA, per germline. CDR3 coding DNA: TGTGCCAGCAGCCCTGGGGGGTATAGCAATCAGCCCCAGCATTTT. Amino acid sequence: CASSPGGYSNQPQHF.

The chain couples TRBV5-4 to TRBJ2-1, with D uncertain. The V gene lost 1 base and the J gene lost 6 bases, with 8 bases spanning the gap. Germline V gives CDR1 SGHNT, CDR2 YYREEE (reference sequence). The CDR3 consists of 13 residues. DNA of the CDR3: TGTGCCAGCAGCTTGCCCGTCCTCAATGAGCAGTTCTTC. This gives the protein CASSLPVLNEQFF.

The chain recombines TRBV6-2 or TRBV6-3 with TRBJ2-5; tentative D call: TRBD2 (5 bases). Germline V gene sequence: CDR1 MNHEY, CDR2 SVGEGT. V lost 7 bases, J lost 3 bases, and 21 bases lay in between. The CDR3 has 16 residues. CDR3 protein: CASMSARQEGKETQYF. In DNA form, the CDR3 reads TGTGCCAGCATGAGTGCCAGGCAAGAGGGAAAAGAGACCCAGTACTTC.